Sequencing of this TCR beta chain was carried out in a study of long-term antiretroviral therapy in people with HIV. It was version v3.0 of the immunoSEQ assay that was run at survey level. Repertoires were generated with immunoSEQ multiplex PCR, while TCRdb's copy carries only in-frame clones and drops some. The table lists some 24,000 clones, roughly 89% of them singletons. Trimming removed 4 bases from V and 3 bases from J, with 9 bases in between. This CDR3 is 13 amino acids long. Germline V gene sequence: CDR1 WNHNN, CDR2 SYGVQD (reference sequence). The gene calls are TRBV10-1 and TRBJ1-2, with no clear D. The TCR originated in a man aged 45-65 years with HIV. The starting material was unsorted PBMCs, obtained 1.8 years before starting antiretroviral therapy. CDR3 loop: CASSGRRDYGYTF. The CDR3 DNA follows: TGCGCCAGCAGTGGACGTCGTGACTATGGCTACACCTTC.